Shown below are 14 T cell receptor beta chains from a single sample sequenced in a study of beta chain features in type 1 diabetes. Broader study findings: In all four CD4+ subsets, TCRB CDR3 length was significantly, moderately reduced in type 1 diabetes.

Of the isolated RNA, all was reverse transcribed, and so the sequenced material was expressed TCRB transcripts. Here immunoSEQ multiplex PCR was the method, and the copy in TCRdb shows in-frame clones only, minus some. Of roughly 150,000 clones in the sample, 8% to 8.5% were seen once. No antigen is known for these receptors. Sample: central memory CD4+ T cells from blood. The receptor set was obtained from a woman aged 18-29 years with type 1 diabetes.

With regard to this clone: Sequence at one end of the junction differs from germline and may be a read error. The V gene is TRBV4-1, the J gene TRBJ2-1; TRBD2 matches at 8 bases. Germline V lookup: CDR1 MGHRA, CDR2 YSYEKL. The CDR3 has 12 residues. In nucleotides, the CDR3 is TGCGCCAGCAGCCAAGAGGGGACTAGTCTGATCTTC. Protein sequence: CASSQEGTSLIF.

V and J are TRBV27 and TRBJ2-1, with 7 bases lining up with TRBD1. Germline V gives CDR1 MNHEY, CDR2 SMNVEV (reference sequence). Losses at the gene ends were 7 bases for V and 10 bases for J; bases not matched to a gene: 13. The CDR3 loop spans 14 amino acids. The CDR3 region has the DNA TGTGCCAGCAAACCGGGACAGCCCTTCCCCGAGCAGTTCTTC. Residues: CASKPGQPFPEQFF.

This chain joins TRBV5-1 and TRBJ2-5; tentatively, D is TRBD1 (6 bases). Germline-derived CDR1 and CDR2 are SGHRS and YFSETQ. The CDR3 length is 13 residues. Trimming left V 2 bases short and J 6 bases short, with 11 bases between. The CDR3 DNA is TGCGCCAGCAGCTTTAGACAGGACCAGACCCAGTACTTC. Protein: CASSFRQDQTQYF.

This clone has just a few counts. The chain couples TRBV4-3 to TRBJ2-7; D is possibly TRBD1 (5 bases). Germline V gene lookup returns CDR1 LGHNA and CDR2 YSLEER. Trimming left V 0 bases short and J 6 bases short, with 18 bases between. The CDR3 consists of 16 residues. This CDR3 is CASSQDLGQGNREQYF. DNA for the CDR3: TGCGCCAGCAGCCAAGATCTTGGGCAGGGAAATCGCGAGCAGTACTTC.

This clone came up a few times. The chain employs TRBV19 and TRBJ2-7; D possibly corresponds to TRBD2 (5 bases). The CDR3 runs 14 residues. Germline loops: CDR1 LNHDA, CDR2 SQIVND (reference sequence). The ends were cut back, 10 bases at V and 9 bases at J, with 25 bases in the middle. The CDR3 region has the DNA TGTGCCACGCAAGAGGGCTTTCGTACGAGCAGGCAGTACTTC. The encoded protein is CATQEGFRTSRQYF.

In this sample, this clone turned up a few times. The rearrangement joins TRBV27 to TRBJ1-5, with 7 positions matching TRBD1. The germline CDR1 and CDR2 sequences are MNHEY and SMNVEV (reference sequence). CDR3 size: 15 residues. Germline trimming cut 6 bases from V and 7 bases from J; bases unmatched to any gene: 12. Here the CDR3 reads CASSQQGPREQPQHF. In DNA form, the CDR3 reads TGTGCCAGCAGCCAACAGGGGCCCCGTGAGCAGCCCCAGCATTTT.

The J gene is TRBJ2-5, the V gene TRBV5-4; tentative D call: TRBD2 (6 bases). The CDR3 has 15 residues. The germline V gene encodes CDR1 SGHNT and CDR2 YYREEE (reference sequence). V shed 6 bases and J shed 1 base, with 16 bases lying between them. For the CDR3, the DNA is TGTGCCAGCACCCAAGGGGCGGGGCTCCAAGAGACCCAGTACTTC. This encodes CASTQGAGLQETQYF.

The chain uses TRBV7-9 and TRBJ2-5, with 9 bases lining up with TRBD2. CDR1 and CDR2 from the germline V gene are SEHNR and FQNEAQ (reference sequence). This CDR3 is built from 16 residues. The V segment lost 5 bases and the J segment 5 bases; nucleotides outside the gene matches: 12. CDR3 protein: CASSASGGLIRETQYF. CDR3 nucleotides: TGTGCCAGCAGCGCGAGCGGGGGGCTGATAAGGGAGACCCAGTACTTC. Full variable domain (outside the CDR3, taken from reference TRBV7-9 and TRBJ2-5): DTGVSQNPRHKITKRGQNVTFRCDPISEHNRLYWYRQTLGQGPEFLTYFQNEAQLEKSRLLSDRFSAERPKGSFSTLEIQRTEQGDSAMYLCASSASGGLIRETQYFGPGTRLLVL.

In this sample, this clone turned up a few times. Here the CDR3 reads CASSVGAGGYTF. CDR3 bases: TGTGCCAGCAGTGTGGGGGCAGGCGGCTACACCTTC. The chain uses TRBV25-1 and TRBJ1-2; D perhaps matches TRBD1 (6 bases). Germline V CDR1 and CDR2: MGHDK, SYGVNS. V lost 4 bases and J 8 bases, leaving 11 bases between the germline ends. The CDR3 is 12 amino acids.

The chain joins TRBV7-6 to TRBJ2-3, with a weak D call TRBD2 (6 bases). The CDR3 consists of 15 residues. Trimming shortened V by 6 bases and J by 5 bases, and 18 bases separated the two germline ends. Germline V gene data show CDR1 as SGHVS and CDR2 as FNYEAQ. CDR3 nucleotides: TGTGCCAGCAGGCGGGGCTGGGGGAAGGGAGATACGCAGTATTTT. Residues: CASRRGWGKGDTQYF.

There are a few counts of this clone. The chain employs TRBV2 and TRBJ1-2; a weak D match, TRBD1 (5 bases). Germline-derived CDR1 and CDR2 are SNHLY and FYNNEI. This CDR3 spans 15 amino acids. V dropped 6 bases and J dropped 8 bases, with 22 bases sitting between them. This CDR3 reads CASRAGTGPVGGYTF. CDR3 DNA: TGTGCCAGCAGGGCCGGGACTGGACCCGTCGGCGGCTACACCTTC. Together with reference TRBV2 and TRBJ1-2, the CDR3 gives the full variable domain: EPEVTQTPSHQVTQMGQEVILRCVPISNHLYFYWYRQILGQKVEFLVSFYNNEISEKSEIFDDQFSVERPDGSNFTLKIRSTKLEDSAMYFCASRAGTGPVGGYTFGSGTRLTVV.

The chain links TRBV5-4 to TRBJ2-5; possible D gene TRBD1, 6 bases. V was cut by 0 bases and J by 5 bases, with 14 bases left in between. The CDR3 consists of 15 residues. In germline, CDR1 is SGHNT, CDR2 YYREEE (reference sequence). The chain's CDR3 is CASSLVAGVVETQYF. DNA of the CDR3: TGTGCCAGCAGCTTGGTGGCAGGGGTGGTGGAGACCCAGTACTTC.

This clone has only a few counts. V and J are TRBV28 and TRBJ2-7; 10 bases are a match to TRBD2. The CDR3 runs to 14 residues. From germline, CDR1 is MDHEN and CDR2 SYDVKM. J was trimmed by 7 bases and V by 8 bases; bases with no gene match: 11. CDR3 nucleotide sequence: TGTGCCAGCGGAGAGAGCGGGAGGGTATTAGAGCAGTACTTC. Translated, it gives CASGESGRVLEQYF.

This clone was seen ten or more times. The sample contains more than one DNA sequence encoding this CDR3. The chain joins TRBV11-1 to TRBJ1-1, with D possibly being TRBD1 (6 bases). Germline CDR1 SGHAT, CDR2 FQDESV (reference sequence). The CDR3 has 13 amino acids. V shed 2 bases and J shed 5 bases, with 9 bases lying between them. The CDR3 spells CASSLYRETEAFF. CDR3 nucleotides: TGTGCCAGCAGCTTATACAGGGAAACTGAAGCTTTCTTT.